Below, 7 T cell receptor beta chains from the same sample are listed, as sequenced in a study of response to subunit inactivated influenza vaccine. TCRdb redid the calling of the RT-PCR reads with MiXCR, one entry per CDR3 protein. Found here are about 520,000 distinct CDR3 sequences, approximately 7.3% of them singletons; the top ten hold around 13%. Specimen: PBMCs from blood, collected less than 30 months after vaccination. Source of these receptors: a man between 45 and 75 years old who received an inactivated influenza vaccine.

In this sample, this clonotype turned up a few times. The chain uses TRBV11-1 and TRBJ2-7; TRBD2 aligns across 9 bases. J gave up 6 bases and V 5 bases, and 17 bases lay outside the gene matches. The CDR3 contains 17 residues. Per germline, CDR1 SGHAT and CDR2 FQDESV (reference sequence). CDR3 nucleotides: TGTGCCAGCAGCCCAGCCGGGGGTGCGGGAGGGCTCTCCGAGCAGTACTTC. Encoded protein: CASSPAGGAGGLSEQYF.

This clonotype was observed at least ten times. This sequence joins TRBV5-1 and TRBJ2-1; 7 bases are a match to TRBD1. V shed 3 bases and J 2 bases; nucleotides not matched to a gene: 2. Germline V gene data show CDR1 as SGHRS and CDR2 as YFSETQ. The CDR3 runs 14 residues. The DNA for the CDR3 is TGCGCCAGCAGCTCGACAGGGCCCTACAATGAGCAGTTCTTC. This sequence encodes CASSSTGPYNEQFF.

The rearrangement uses TRBV2 and TRBJ2-3, with D unresolved. V was pared by 0 bases and J by 3 bases, with 13 bases between. CDR1 is SNHLY, CDR2 FYNNEI, per germline. The CDR3 runs to 16 residues. The CDR3 bases are TGTGCCAGCAGTGAAGCTTTGGGGTATTATACAGATACGCAGTATTTT. Its protein is CASSEALGYYTDTQYF.

In regard to this clonotype: With a much larger clone just one base away, this may be a read error. This chain links TRBV12-3 or TRBV12-4 with TRBJ1-1; D gene uncertain. V was pared by 7 bases and J by 1 base, with 10 bases between. The CDR3 extends over 13 amino acids. The CDR3 here is CASKNPGNTEAFF. The DNA of the CDR3 is TGTGCCAGCAAAAATCCAGGGAACACTGAAGCTTTCTTT.

There are a few counts of this clonotype. The V call is TRBV5-1, the J call TRBJ1-2; no clear D gene. Trimming left V 5 bases short and J 2 bases short, with 13 bases between. Germline CDR1 is SGHRS and CDR2 is YFSETQ. The CDR3 covers 14 residues. The CDR3 DNA reads TGCGCCAGCAGGTTCGGTGGCGGAAACTATGGCTACACCTTC. Protein product: CASRFGGGNYGYTF.

The rearrangement joins TRBV7-2 to TRBJ2-3, with 16 bases fitting TRBD2. V dropped 5 bases and J dropped 10; count of bases not matched to a gene: 6. The CDR3 runs to 15 residues. Per germline, CDR1 SGHTA and CDR2 FQGNSA. CDR3 residues: CASSIGTSGRGAQYF. The CDR3 DNA sequence: TGTGCCAGCAGCATCGGGACTAGCGGGAGGGGGGCGCAGTATTTT. Full variable domain (rest looked up from reference TRBV7-2 and TRBJ2-3): GAGVSQSPSNKVTEKGKDVELRCDPISGHTALYWYRQSLGQGLEFLIYFQGNSAPDKSGLPSDRFSAERTGGSVSTLTIQRTQQEDSAVYLCASSIGTSGRGAQYFGPGTRLTVL.

The chain has TRBV6-1 and TRBJ1-6; no definite D call. CDR1 is MNHNS, CDR2 SASEGT, per germline. The germline V and J ends were trimmed by 4 bases and 8 bases, with 15 bases remaining between them. The CDR3 has 15 amino acids. The CDR3 here is CASSGRPPGYSPLHF. In DNA form, the CDR3 reads TGTGCCAGCAGTGGCCGACCCCCGGGGTATTCACCCCTCCACTTT.